The rows below give T cell receptor beta chains drawn from one sample of a study of control samples from healthy donors and cancer patients. TCRdb's copy holds only in-frame clones and misses some; the assay was immunoSEQ multiplex PCR. The table includes about 78,000 clones, about 89% detected once. Sequenced sample: blood. The source is a woman aged 55-70 years in good health. CDR3s include the opening cysteine and the closing phenylalanine or tryptophan. A D gene is named only where the DNA matches it firmly. Clone size, where shown, is once, few, many, or a class for clones that have expanded.

size	V	D	J	CDR3	DNA
few	TRBV29-1	TRBD1	TRBJ2-7	CSVELFGTGGYEQYF	TGCAGCGTTGAGTTATTCGGGACAGGGGGCTACGAGCAGTACTTC
-	TRBV4-2	TRBD2	TRBJ2-7	CASSRVSGSPYEQYF	TGTGCCAGCAGCCGAGTTAGCGGGAGTCCCTACGAGCAGTACTTC
-	TRBV5-1	-	TRBJ1-2	CASSLDEGNYGYTF	TGCGCCAGCAGCTTGGATGAGGGGAACTATGGCTACACCTTC
-	TRBV6-6	TRBD1	TRBJ2-3	CASDRGFGSTDTQYF	TGTGCCAGTGACAGGGGATTTGGGAGCACAGATACGCAGTATTTT
-	TRBV19	TRBD1	TRBJ1-5	CASSMQGAWQPQHF	TGTGCCAGTAGTATGCAGGGGGCATGGCAGCCCCAGCATTTT
-	TRBV12-3/TRBV12-4	TRBD1	TRBJ1-5	CASRARTGQPQHF	TGTGCCAGCAGAGCCCGGACAGGGCAACCCCAGCATTTT
once	TRBV25-1	TRBD1	TRBJ1-6	CASSLLGSGQYNSPLHF	TGTGCCAGCAGTTTACTAGGGTCGGGACAGTATAATTCACCCCTCCACTTT
-	TRBV28	-	TRBJ1-2	CASHRVANYGYTF	TGTGCCAGTCACAGGGTAGCTAACTATGGCTACACCTTC
-	TRBV25-1	-	TRBJ1-5	CASSEDIYQPQHF	TGTGCCAGCAGTGAAGACATTTACCAGCCCCAGCATTTT
-	TRBV25-1	-	TRBJ2-2	CASVNTEGTGELFF	TGTGCCAGCGTAAACACCGAGGGCACCGGGGAGCTGTTTTTT
-	TRBV7-2	TRBD1	TRBJ2-7	CASSLFSGQDYEQYF	TGTGCCAGCAGCTTATTTTCGGGACAGGACTACGAGCAGTACTTC
-	TRBV6-2/TRBV6-3	-	TRBJ1-1	CASSYVEGDPEHTEAFF	TGTGCCAGCAGTTACGTTGAGGGGGACCCAGAACATACTGAAGCTTTCTTT
few	TRBV4-3	-	TRBJ2-7	CASSQAVGYYEQYF	TGCGCCAGCAGCCAAGCCGTAGGATACTACGAGCAGTACTTC
-	TRBV27	TRBD1	TRBJ2-2	CASTERDRGSGELFF	TGTGCCAGCACCGAGCGGGACAGGGGTTCCGGGGAGCTGTTTTTT
-	TRBV6-5	-	TRBJ1-5	CASRQGFGQPQHF	TGTGCCAGCAGACAGGGTTTCGGTCAGCCCCAGCATTTT
few	TRBV24-1	TRBD1	TRBJ2-3	CATGQGASTDTQYF	TGTGCCACGGGACAGGGGGCGAGCACAGATACGCAGTATTTT
-	TRBV6-2/TRBV6-3	-	TRBJ2-7	CASSDRRSYEQYF	TGTGCCAGCAGTGATCGGAGAAGCTACGAGCAGTACTTC
-	TRBV5-3	-	TRBJ1-2	CARSRPGVGTYGYTF	TGTGCCAGAAGCCGCCCAGGGGTTGGTACTTATGGCTACACCTTC
once	TRBV12-5	-	TRBJ2-5	CASGGQGPTFQETQYF	TGTGCTAGTGGGGGTCAGGGGCCCACCTTCCAAGAGACCCAGTACTTC